The entry that follows covers one T cell receptor (beta chain) sequence. The junction shows a germline mismatch at one end, possibly a read error. The germline V gene encodes CDR1 WNHNN and CDR2 SYGVQD (reference sequence). This CDR3 has 12 amino acids. The data originate from a study of neurological immune-mediated disorders. The unsorted libraries were generated from a total of 2 million PBMCs, which had been stored in RNAlater at -80 C. TCRdb passed the 5' RACE reads through MiXCR, listing each CDR3 protein once. The sample has about 59,000 distinct CDR3 sequences; approximately 12% are singletons.

This TCR came from a woman aged 55-70 years with HTLV-1-associated myelopathy (HAM/TSP). The sequencing sample was made of PBMCs. J is TRBJ2-7 and V is TRBV10-1; D possibly uses TRBD1 or TRBD2 (6 bases each). The CDR3 is CASSEGGYEHYF. CDR3 coding DNA: TGCGCCAGCAGTGAAGGGGGGTACGAGCATTACTTC.